A single sample is the source of the 2 T cell receptor beta chains below, sequenced in a study of early T cells in non-severe SARS-CoV-2 infection. MiXCR, run by TCRdb on the 5' RACE reads, gives a single entry per CDR3 protein. The sample lists 25,000 to 35,000 distinct CDR3 sequences, approximately 6% occurring once. Material: whole blood. The receptors were sampled from an adult who was a healthcare worker with PCR-confirmed SARS-CoV-2 infection or an uninfected control (not recorded which).

This clonotype was observed many times. V usage is TRBV4-1 and J usage is TRBJ2-2; D may be TRBD1 or TRBD2 (5 bases each). Per the germline V gene, CDR1 is MGHRA and CDR2 is YSYEKL. Trimming took off 0 bases at V and 2 bases at J, with 16 bases between the two ends. The CDR3 loop spans 18 amino acids. CDR3 coding DNA: TGCGCCAGCAGCCAAGATGGGAGTAGAGGGGTTAACACCGGGGAGCTGTTTTTT. The encoded protein is CASSQDGSRGVNTGELFF.

The table lists this clonotype with many counts. The CDR3 nucleotides read TGTGCCAGCAGTTATCGTGGGGGCGGCGGGGAGCTGTTTTTT. It yields the protein CASSYRGGGGELFF. The genes are TRBV28 and TRBJ2-2, with D possibly matching TRBD1 (6 bases). In germline, CDR1 is MDHEN, CDR2 SYDVKM. The germline V and J ends were trimmed by 4 bases and 7 bases, with 13 bases remaining between them. The CDR3 is 14 amino acids.